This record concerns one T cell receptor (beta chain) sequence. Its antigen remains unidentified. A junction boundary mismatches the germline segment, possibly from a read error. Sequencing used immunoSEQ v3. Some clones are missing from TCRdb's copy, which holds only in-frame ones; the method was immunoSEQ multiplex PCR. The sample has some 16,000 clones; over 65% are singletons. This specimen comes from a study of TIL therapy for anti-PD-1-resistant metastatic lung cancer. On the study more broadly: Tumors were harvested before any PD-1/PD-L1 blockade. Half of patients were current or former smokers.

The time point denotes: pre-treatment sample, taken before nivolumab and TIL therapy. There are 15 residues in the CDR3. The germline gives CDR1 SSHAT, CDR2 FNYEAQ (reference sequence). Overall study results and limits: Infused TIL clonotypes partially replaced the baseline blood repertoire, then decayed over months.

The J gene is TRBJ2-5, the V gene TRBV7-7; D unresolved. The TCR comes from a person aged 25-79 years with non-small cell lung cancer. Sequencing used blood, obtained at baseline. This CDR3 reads CASSLKYSAQETQYF. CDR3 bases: TGTGCTAGCAGCTTGAAGTACTCAGCCCAAGAGACCCAGTACTTC. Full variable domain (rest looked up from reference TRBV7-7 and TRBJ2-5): GAGVSQSPRYKVTKRGQDVTLRCDPISSHATLYWYQQALGQGPEFLTYFNYEAQPDKSGLPSDRFSAERPEGSISTLTIQRTEQRDSAMYRCASSLKYSAQETQYFGPGTRLLVL.